These 8 T cell receptor beta chains were sequenced from one sample in a study of T cells in severe cutaneous drug reactions. Bulk and single-cell libraries used iRepertoire multiplex PCR with TCR subtype-specific primers. TCRdb re-analyzed the multiplex PCR reads; it lists each CDR3 protein once, without DNA. This sample's table has around 2,500 distinct CDR3 sequences. Carbamazepine had induced Stevens-Johnson syndrome or toxic epidermal necrolysis in the sequenced donors. The source material was cells from a skin blister. The source is a human donor with toxic epidermal necrolysis, a severe cutaneous drug reaction.

This clonotype is medium-sized by frequency. The V and J genes are TRBV11-2 and TRBJ2-7; the TCRdb call, TRBD1, lacks DNA for checking. The CDR3 contains 14 residues. Looked up from germline, CDR1 is SGHAT and CDR2 is FQNNGV. CDR3: CASSFGRDAYEQYF.

Judged by frequency, this clonotype is medium-sized. The V and J genes are TRBV20-1 and TRBJ2-3; TCRdb's D call, TRBD2, is unchecked because there is no DNA. Germline CDR1 and CDR2: DFQATT and SNEGSKA (reference sequence). The CDR3 covers 14 residues. CDR3: CSARGLVSSDTQYF.

The chain carries TRBV2 and TRBJ2-2; without DNA, the TCRdb call of TRBD2 cannot be checked. This CDR3 spans 17 amino acids. Per germline, CDR1 SNHLY and CDR2 FYNNEI. CDR3 region: CASSVGPGLARSGELFF.

By frequency, this clonotype is medium-sized. J is TRBJ1-5 and V is TRBV27; there is no DNA to check the TCRdb D call of TRBD1. The CDR3 spans 14 residues. CDR1 and CDR2 (germline): MNHEY, SMNVEV (reference sequence). The CDR3 sequence is CASQRGGFNQPQHF.

In terms of frequency, this clonotype is medium-sized. The chain links TRBV28 to TRBJ2-7; TCRdb proposes TRBD1, but this gene call is untestable without DNA. Germline V gene lookup returns CDR1 MDHEN and CDR2 SYDVKM. The CDR3 contains 15 residues. CDR3 residues: CASQGMGQGSYEQYF.

Measured by frequency, this clonotype is large. The chain combines TRBV28 with TRBJ1-2; as DNA is missing, the TRBD1 call by TCRdb cannot be tested. The CDR3 sequence is 14 residues long. Germline V gives CDR1 MDHEN, CDR2 SYDVKM. The CDR3 protein is CASRPDSAFYGYTF.

V usage is TRBV3-1 and J usage is TRBJ1-2. The CDR3 is 15 residues long. Germline V lookup: CDR1 LGHDT, CDR2 YNNKEL (reference sequence). The CDR3 loop reads CASSQGRGSNYGYTF.

The CDR3 region is CASSPKTGSNEQFF. The V and J genes are TRBV6-6 and TRBJ2-1; the TCRdb D gene call, TRBD1, has no DNA to confirm it. The germline V gene encodes CDR1 MNHNY and CDR2 SVGAGI (reference sequence). The CDR3 consists of 14 residues.